This T cell receptor (beta chain) was sequenced for a study of immune heterogeneity within non-small cell lung tumors. Looking at the study overall: There was 1 tumor not otherwise specified, along with some 11 non-squamous carcinomas and a few squamous cell carcinomas.

Study-wide results and caveats: Patients largely differed in their high-frequency T-cell receptor beta clonotypes. Identical dominant CDR3 beta clonotypes recurred among a patient's tumor sites, alongside site-unique high-frequency clones.

It was with 32 V and 13 J primers that multiplex PCR amplified TCR beta CDR3. In TCRdb, the multiplex PCR reads were re-called with MiXCR into one record per CDR3 protein. Altogether a few thousand distinct CDR3 sequences are present, approximately 58% being singletons, with the ten largest covering approximately 9.9%. Bulk tumor gDNA, roughly 600 ng per sample, served as the TCR template. Biopsies, several per primary tumor and spaced far apart, were collected during surgery. The patients were newly diagnosed with non-small cell lung cancer, had not been treated, and had curative surgery. Details on this clonotype: The antigen is undetermined.

The material sequenced was lung tumor tissue. The receptor was isolated from a man aged 65 to 85 with non-small cell lung cancer.

The DNA for the CDR3 is TGTGCCAGCAAGGGGGGCAGAGGGGGTCCAAGCAATCAGCCCCAGCATTTT. Translation gives CASKGGRGGPSNQPQHF. The chain joins TRBV6-1 to TRBJ1-5, with D possibly matching TRBD1 (6 bases). CDR1 and CDR2 from the germline V gene are MNHNS and SASEGT. The CDR3 contains 17 residues. V was trimmed by 7 bases and J by 1 base, leaving 20 bases between them.